Below, 25 T cell receptor beta chains from the same sample are listed, as sequenced in a study of CD8 T cells in ankylosing spondylitis. One entry per CDR3 protein results from TCRdb running MiXCR on the 5' RACE reads. The table has some 30,000 distinct CDR3 sequences, roughly 7.9% seen once. Input material: blood, either unsorted or a sorted T cell fraction (not recorded which). These receptors all come from a male donor with ankylosing spondylitis or in good health (not recorded which).

This clonotype was detected ten times or more. The V call is TRBV20-1, the J call TRBJ1-2, with D perhaps TRBD1 (5 bases). CDR1 and CDR2 (germline): DFQATT, SNEGSKA (reference sequence). This CDR3 spans 15 amino acids. Trimming removed 1 base at V and 1 base at J, with 13 bases between. The CDR3: CSARGGRGHNYGYTF. CDR3 DNA: TGCAGTGCTAGAGGTGGTAGGGGCCATAACTATGGCTACACCTTC.

The chain recombines TRBV2 with TRBJ2-2; 9 bases align to TRBD2. Germline V lookup: CDR1 SNHLY, CDR2 FYNNEI. There are 16 residues in the CDR3. The V gene end was trimmed by 7 bases and the J gene end by 4 bases; junction bases not matched to a gene: 10. The CDR3 DNA sequence: TGTGCCAGCACTAAAACGGGACTAGCAAGCACCGGGGAGCTGTTTTTT. It translates to CASTKTGLASTGELFF.

There are a few counts of this clonotype. This rearrangement joins TRBV10-3 to TRBJ2-3, with TRBD2 matching 12 bases. Trimming cost V 0 bases and J 6 bases; bases outside gene matches: 4. CDR3 length equals 16 residues. Per the germline V gene, CDR1 is ENHRY and CDR2 is SYGVKD. DNA of the CDR3: TGTGCCATCAGTGAGTCGACTAGCGGGAGAGCCGATACGCAGTATTTT. Its protein product is CAISESTSGRADTQYF.

This clonotype was observed many times. V usage is TRBV5-5 and J usage is TRBJ2-5; 8 nucleotides line up with TRBD2. Germline V gene data show CDR1 as SGHKS and CDR2 as YYEKEE (reference sequence). Trimming cost V 4 bases and J 5 bases; bases outside gene matches: 19. This CDR3 is built from 18 residues. The CDR3 region has the DNA TGTGCCAGCAGCCCGGACAGCGGGAGTCCCAGCGGGCTGGAGACCCAGTACTTC. This encodes CASSPDSGSPSGLETQYF.

Written as DNA, the CDR3 is TGTGCCAGCAGCCCCGGGACTAGCGGGAGTGTCAGGGAGCAGTTCTTC. This encodes CASSPGTSGSVREQFF. J is TRBJ2-1 and V is TRBV7-3; 14 bases are shared with TRBD2. In germline, CDR1 is SGHTA, CDR2 FQGTGA. The CDR3 length is 16 residues. The V and J ends lost 5 bases and 10 bases, in that order; junction bases with no gene match: 10.

This clonotype was seen at least ten times. The V and J genes are TRBV23-1 and TRBJ2-7; weak D call: TRBD2 (5 bases). TRBV23-1 qualifies as an ORF whose function is uncertain. Trimming cost V 6 bases and J 3 bases, with 9 bases left between them. This CDR3 has 12 residues. CDR3 residues: CASRGGFYEQYF. For the CDR3, the DNA is TGCGCCAGCAGAGGAGGTTTCTACGAGCAGTACTTC.

This clonotype was detected ten times or more. The genes are TRBV7-6 and TRBJ2-7; 8 bases agree with TRBD2. This CDR3 comprises 15 residues. The germline V gene has CDR1 SGHVS and CDR2 FNYEAQ. The J segment lost 2 bases and the V segment lost 1 base, leaving 4 bases of the junction unmatched. CDR3 nucleotides: TGTGCCAGCAGCTTAGAAGCGGGAGTCCCCTACGAGCAGTACTTC. This sequence encodes CASSLEAGVPYEQYF.

The count of this clonotype is one. The chain combines TRBV4-2 with TRBJ2-2; tentatively, D is TRBD2 (5 bases). Germline CDR1 LGHNA, CDR2 YNFKEQ. V was cut by 3 bases and J by 6 bases, with 14 bases left in between. There are 15 residues in the CDR3. CDR3 loop: CASSQDESSAGELFF. The CDR3 DNA reads as TGTGCCAGCAGCCAGGACGAAAGTAGCGCCGGGGAGCTGTTTTTT.

This clonotype was picked up many times. CDR3 amino acids: CSVDRGTEAFF. The CDR3 nucleotides are TGCAGCGTTGACAGGGGGACTGAAGCTTTCTTT. V is TRBV29-1 and J is TRBJ1-1, with 7 positions matching TRBD1. V lost 3 bases, J lost 5 bases, and 0 bases stayed unmatched. The germline V gene encodes CDR1 SQVTM and CDR2 ANQGSEA. CDR3 length: 11 residues.

V and J are TRBV24-1 and TRBJ2-7, with TRBD1 matching 7 bases. CDR1 KGHDR and CDR2 SFDVKD come from the germline V gene. Unmatched junction bases numbered 7, after V lost 4 bases and J lost 2 bases. This CDR3 comprises 15 residues. In DNA, the CDR3 is TGTGCCACCAGTGACCCGGGGCAGGGGGCCTACGAGCAGTACTTC. Protein sequence: CATSDPGQGAYEQYF.

This clonotype was counted a few times. The chain uses TRBV20-1 and TRBJ2-1, with 10 bases aligning to TRBD2. V trimming: 1 base; J trimming: 9 bases; junction bases outside the gene matches: 12. The CDR3 is 16 residues long. Germline V gene data show CDR1 as DFQATT and CDR2 as SNEGSKA (reference sequence). DNA of the CDR3: TGCAGTGCTAGAGCCGAAGGACTAGCGGTATCGAGTGAGCAGTTCTTC. Encoded protein: CSARAEGLAVSSEQFF.

This clonotype showed up many times. This rearrangement joins TRBV12-5 to TRBJ2-3, with unresolved D. The CDR3 consists of 14 residues. The ends were cut back, 0 bases at V and 2 bases at J, with 6 bases in the middle. Germline V gives CDR1 LGHNT, CDR2 FRNRAP. The CDR3 spells CASGLVGYTDTQYF. The CDR3 DNA follows: TGTGCTAGTGGTTTGGTAGGATACACAGATACGCAGTATTTT. Based on the CDR3 plus reference TRBV12-5 and TRBJ2-3, the full variable domain is DARVTQTPRHKVTEMGQEVTMRCQPILGHNTVFWYRQTMMQGLELLAYFRNRAPLDDSGMPKDRFSAEMPDATLATLKIQPSEPRDSAVYFCASGLVGYTDTQYFGPGTRLTVL.

In its sample, this clonotype was seen many times. V and J are TRBV5-5 and TRBJ2-3; D tentatively reads TRBD1 or TRBD2 (5 bases each). Germline CDR1 reads SGHKS; CDR2 reads YYEKEE (reference sequence). V gave up 4 bases and J gave up 8 bases, with 23 bases separating them. This CDR3 region has 16 residues. The CDR3 sequence is CASSLGDGKKAGTQYF. CDR3 sequence (DNA): TGTGCCAGCAGCCTTGGGGACGGGAAAAAAGCCGGTACGCAGTATTTT.

This clonotype came up many times. The chain has TRBV12-3 or TRBV12-4 and TRBJ1-1; perhaps TRBD1 as D (5 bases). The CDR3 is made up of 12 amino acids. Trimming took off 8 bases at V and 7 bases at J, with 14 bases between the two ends. CDR3 region: CASARRVDEAFF. CDR3 in DNA: TGTGCCAGCGCTCGCAGGGTAGATGAAGCTTTCTTT.

This clonotype has ten or more counts. The CDR3 reads CASGLEPRRYEQYF. Written as DNA, the CDR3 is TGTGCTAGTGGTTTGGAGCCGAGACGCTACGAGCAGTACTTC. V usage is TRBV12-5 and J usage is TRBJ2-7; D uncertain. The CDR3 covers 14 residues. Germline assignment: CDR1 LGHNT and CDR2 FRNRAP. V shed 1 base and J shed 3 bases, with 10 bases lying between them.

V is TRBV6-1 and J is TRBJ2-3; the match to TRBD1 covers 9 bases. Looked up from germline, CDR1 is MNHNS and CDR2 is SASEGT. The CDR3 has 16 residues. J gave up 0 bases and V 4 bases, and 5 bases lay outside the gene matches. The CDR3 spells CASSVQGAPSTDTQYF. The DNA of the CDR3 is TGTGCCAGCAGTGTACAGGGGGCGCCTAGCACAGATACGCAGTATTTT.

With regard to this clonotype: This clone may be a read error of a much larger clone one base away. The chain joins TRBV6-1 to TRBJ2-1; 7 bases align to TRBD1. The CDR3 covers 14 residues. CDR1 and CDR2 from the germline V gene are MNHNS and SASEGT. The V gene end was trimmed by 6 bases and the J gene end by 2 bases; junction bases not matched to a gene: 4. For the CDR3, the DNA is TGTGCCAGCAGGGGACAGACCACCTACAATGAGCAGTTCTTC. This encodes CASRGQTTYNEQFF.

This clonotype was counted at least ten times. This chain connects TRBV3-1 to TRBJ2-7; 12 bases match TRBD2. V lost 0 bases to trimming and J lost 5 bases; unmatched junction nucleotides: 2. The CDR3 runs 15 residues. From germline, CDR1 is LGHDT and CDR2 YNNKEL (reference sequence). CDR3 loop: CASSQDRLAGDEQYF. As DNA, the CDR3 is TGTGCCAGCAGCCAAGATAGACTAGCGGGAGACGAGCAGTACTTC.

The chain joins TRBV23-1 to TRBJ2-7; D may correspond to TRBD1 or TRBD2 (5 bases each). TRBV23-1 counts as an open reading frame of uncertain function. This CDR3 has 17 amino acids. The V and J ends lost 3 bases and 0 bases respectively, with 18 bases between them. CDR3 protein: CASSQGETRISSYEQYF. The CDR3 DNA reads TGCGCCAGCAGTCAGGGGGAAACCCGGATTAGCTCCTACGAGCAGTACTTC.

This clonotype was observed at least ten times. The rearrangement links TRBV10-3 to TRBJ2-1; 10 bases are shared with TRBD2. J was trimmed by 8 bases and V by 6 bases; bases with no gene match: 7. Germline CDR1 reads ENHRY; CDR2 reads SYGVKD. This CDR3 has 14 amino acids. CDR3 protein: CAISGASGSYEQFF. CDR3 sequence (DNA): TGTGCCATCAGCGGGGCTAGCGGGAGTTATGAGCAGTTCTTC.

This clonotype appeared many times. The chain has TRBV20-1 and TRBJ2-7; the match to TRBD2 covers 10 bases. Germline-derived CDR1 and CDR2 are DFQATT and SNEGSKA (reference sequence). V lost 5 bases, J lost 7 bases, and 11 bases stayed unmatched. The CDR3 runs to 14 residues. The CDR3 nucleotides are TGCAGTGCTGAGGTGGCAGCGGGAGGGCCAGAGCAGTACTTC. Amino acids: CSAEVAAGGPEQYF.

In this sample, this clonotype turned up many times. The gene calls are TRBV4-2 and TRBJ2-2; D is undetermined. Per germline, CDR1 LGHNA and CDR2 YNFKEQ. Between the trimmed V and J ends, which lost 2 bases and 1 base, there was a span of 5 bases. This CDR3 has 14 amino acids. Here the CDR3 reads CASSQRRNTGELFF. CDR3 DNA sequence: TGTGCCAGCAGCCAAAGACGGAACACCGGGGAGCTGTTTTTT.

V and J are TRBV6-5 and TRBJ1-1; no definite D call. The germline gives CDR1 MNHEY, CDR2 SVGAGI. Trimming pared 0 bases from V and 0 bases from J, leaving 8 bases between. The CDR3 consists of 15 residues. The chain's CDR3 is CASSYSRAVNTEAFF. In nucleotides, the CDR3 is TGTGCCAGCAGTTACTCGCGGGCGGTGAACACTGAAGCTTTCTTT.

There are many counts of this clonotype. The chain carries TRBV5-1 and TRBJ2-1; 9 positions agree with TRBD2. Trimming cost V 0 bases and J 3 bases; bases outside gene matches: 4. In germline, CDR1 is SGHRS, CDR2 YFSETQ. This CDR3 has 16 amino acids. The CDR3 DNA reads TGCGCCAGCAGCTTGGATAGGACTAGCGTCTACAATGAGCAGTTCTTC. It translates to CASSLDRTSVYNEQFF. Complete variable domain (other parts from reference TRBV5-1 and TRBJ2-1): KAGVTQTPRYLIKTRGQQVTLSCSPISGHRSVSWYQQTPGQGLQFLFEYFSETQRNKGNFPGRFSGRQFSNSRSEMNVSTLELGDSALYLCASSLDRTSVYNEQFFGPGTRLTVL.

The chain carries TRBV24-1 and TRBJ1-3; D is unresolved. Germline lookup yields CDR1 KGHDR and CDR2 SFDVKD. This CDR3 has 18 amino acids. V was clipped by 8 bases and J by 2 bases, with 24 bases between them. The CDR3 reads CATTGSESAGRTGNTIYF. The CDR3 region has the DNA TGTGCCACCACCGGGTCGGAGTCAGCCGGGAGGACTGGAAACACCATATATTTT.